The 17 T cell receptor beta chains below all came from one sample that was sequenced in a study of regulatory T cells in long-lasting Graves disease. Relying on iRepertoire HTBI primers and Arm-PCR of CDR3 regions, the team built TCR beta libraries. TCRdb called the multiplex PCR reads again in MiXCR, with one record for every CDR3 protein. The table has about 300,000 distinct CDR3 sequences, over 15% seen once; the top ten hold more than 30%. Time point here: newly diagnosed GD, antithyroid drugs for less than 3 months. PBMCs were the source of the RNA used for TCR sequencing. This sample comprised peripheral blood mononuclear cells (PBMCs), obtained at new diagnosis, from a patient treated with antithyroid drugs. The receptors were sampled from a female donor with Graves disease.

On this clonotype: It is likely a read error, because the conserved phenylalanine at the end of the CDR3 is missing. This CDR3 reads CASSLVGTGMDEQFC. Written as DNA, the CDR3 is TGTGCCAGCAGCTTAGTCGGGACAGGGATGGATGAGCAGTTCTGC. The rearrangement links TRBV11-2 to TRBJ2-1, with 9 bases identical to TRBD1. There are 15 residues in the CDR3. Unmatched junction bases numbered 6, after V lost 1 base and J lost 8 bases. Germline CDR1 reads SGHAT; CDR2 reads FQNNGV.

This clonotype was picked up a small number of times. This probably arose from a read error, given a far larger clone one base away. This chain links TRBV11-2 with TRBJ2-4; a possible D gene is TRBD2 (5 bases). Germline V gives CDR1 SGHAT, CDR2 FQNNGV. Deletions cut 4 bases from V and 13 bases from J, with 26 bases between. The CDR3 runs to 16 residues. As DNA, the CDR3 is TGTGCCAGCAGCTGGTCGGCGGGCAATACGTACGATGAGCAGTACTTC. Protein: CASSWSAGNTYDEQYF. Full variable domain (outside the CDR3, taken from reference TRBV11-2 and TRBJ2-4): EAGVAQSPRYKIIEKRQSVAFWCNPISGHATLYWYQQILGQGPKLLIQFQNNGVVDDSQLPKDRFSAERLKGVDSTLKIQPAKLEDSAVYLCASSWSAGNTYDEQYFGAGTRLSVL.

This clonotype was observed at least ten times. This sequence joins TRBV11-2 and TRBJ2-1; perhaps TRBD2 as D (5 bases). CDR3 length equals 16 residues. V shed 5 bases and J shed 9 bases, with 23 bases lying between them. Germline loops: CDR1 SGHAT, CDR2 FQNNGV. The CDR3: CASSTGVMGVFFEQFF. In DNA, the CDR3 is TGTGCCAGCAGCACCGGGGTTATGGGAGTGTTCTTTGAGCAGTTCTTC.

As to this clonotype: The junction departs from germline at one end; a sequencing error may be responsible. The CDR3 region has the DNA TGTGCCTGGAGTGTACATGCCCCTTATAGGGGCCCAACTTCCTACGTGCAGTACTTC. Its protein product is CAWSVHAPYRGPTSYVQYF. The rearrangement links TRBV30 to TRBJ2-7; D may be TRBD1 (5 bases). From germline, CDR1 is GTSNPN and CDR2 SVGIG (reference sequence). CDR3 length equals 19 residues. The whole variable domain, remainder taken from reference TRBV30 and TRBJ2-7, is SQTIHQWPATLVQPVGSPLSLECTVEGTSNPNLYWYRQAAGRGLQLLFYSVGIGQISSEVPQNLSASRPQDRQFILSSKKLLLSDSGFYLCAWSVHAPYRGPTSYVQYFGPGTRLTVT.

Ten or more counts support this clonotype. The genes are TRBV7-2 and TRBJ1-2; maybe TRBD1 (5 bases). V was clipped by 1 base and J by 3 bases, with 12 bases between them. This CDR3 comprises 15 residues. CDR1 and CDR2 from the germline V gene are SGHTA and FQGNSA. The CDR3 reads CASSLDAGTDYGYTF. The DNA for the CDR3 is TGTGCCAGCAGCTTAGATGCCGGGACGGACTATGGCTACACCTTC.

This clonotype was counted at least ten times. This chain connects TRBV19 to TRBJ1-2; the D gene is possibly TRBD1 (5 bases). The CDR3 is 18 amino acids. V gave up 4 bases and J gave up 4 bases, with 25 bases separating them. Germline V lookup: CDR1 LNHDA, CDR2 SQIVND (reference sequence). CDR3 coding DNA: TGTGCCAGTAGTACTTTCGAAGACCCGACAGCAATTTCCTATGGCTACACCTTC. Encoded protein: CASSTFEDPTAISYGYTF.

J is TRBJ1-1 and V is TRBV5-4; 7 bases map to TRBD1. CDR3 size: 13 residues. V lost 0 bases, J lost 5 bases, and 1 base stayed unmatched. Germline lookup yields CDR1 SGHNT and CDR2 YYREEE (reference sequence). The CDR3 spells CASSLEGATEAFF. The DNA for the CDR3 is TGTGCCAGCAGCTTGGAGGGGGCGACTGAAGCTTTCTTT.

Ten or more counts support this clonotype. The chain carries TRBV7-8 and TRBJ2-5; unclear D gene. CDR1 is SGHVS and CDR2 is FQNEAQ in the germline V gene. The CDR3 contains 13 residues. The V and J ends lost 2 bases and 2 bases respectively, with 6 bases between them. CDR3 sequence: CASSLPVQETQYF. CDR3 DNA: TGTGCCAGCAGCTTACCGGTTCAAGAGACCCAGTACTTC.

The gene calls are TRBV4-2 and TRBJ1-2; no reliable D call. Trimming removed 1 base at V and 6 bases at J, with 12 bases between. The CDR3 has 14 residues. Per germline, CDR1 LGHNA and CDR2 YNFKEQ. In DNA, the CDR3 is TGTGCCAGCAGCCAAGTTATGCGGCAAGATGGCTACACCTTC. Its translation is CASSQVMRQDGYTF.

This rearrangement joins TRBV7-9 to TRBJ2-1; TRBD1 might be the D (6 bases). The germline gives CDR1 SEHNR, CDR2 FQNEAQ (reference sequence). Trimming pared 5 bases from V and 2 bases from J, leaving 13 bases between. The CDR3 covers 15 residues. The CDR3 region has the DNA TGTGCCAGCAGCCCCGGATGGACAGCCTACAATGAGCAGTTCTTC. It specifies CASSPGWTAYNEQFF. Complete variable domain (other parts from reference TRBV7-9 and TRBJ2-1): DTGVSQNPRHKITKRGQNVTFRCDPISEHNRLYWYRQTLGQGPEFLTYFQNEAQLEKSRLLSDRFSAERPKGSFSTLEIQRTEQGDSAMYLCASSPGWTAYNEQFFGPGTRLTVL.

The sample holds many counts of this clonotype. The genes are TRBV28 and TRBJ1-3, with D perhaps matching TRBD1 (5 bases). The CDR3 sequence is 16 residues long. Trimming took off 10 bases at V and 1 base at J, with 20 bases between the two ends. Germline CDR1 is MDHEN and CDR2 is SYDVKM. CDR3 nucleotides: TGTGCCACAAGGCCTCGGGGCACTATATCTGGAAACACCATATATTTT. Encoded protein: CATRPRGTISGNTIYF.

V and J are TRBV9 and TRBJ2-3; 8 bases are a match to TRBD2. V lost 0 bases and J lost 0; bases outside the gene matches: 6. The germline V gene has CDR1 SGDLS and CDR2 YYNGEE. This CDR3 is 17 amino acids long. The CDR3 DNA sequence: TGTGCCAGCAGCGTAGCTCCGGCTAGCGGGAGCACAGATACGCAGTATTTT. Its protein is CASSVAPASGSTDTQYF.

The chain links TRBV5-1 to TRBJ2-5; weak D call: TRBD1 (5 bases). V lost 0 bases to trimming and J lost 4 bases, with 16 bases between them. CDR3 size: 16 residues. Germline lookup yields CDR1 SGHRS and CDR2 YFSETQ. The CDR3 reads CASSLAGSGAGETQYF. CDR3 DNA sequence: TGCGCCAGCAGCTTGGCCGGAAGTGGGGCAGGAGAGACCCAGTACTTC. Using reference TRBV5-1 and TRBJ2-5 for the parts outside the CDR3, the full variable domain is KAGVTQTPRYLIKTRGQQVTLSCSPISGHRSVSWYQQTPGQGLQFLFEYFSETQRNKGNFPGRFSGRQFSNSRSEMNVSTLELGDSALYLCASSLAGSGAGETQYFGPGTRLLVL.

This clonotype has at least ten counts. The chain has TRBV27 and TRBJ1-2; no firm D call. The ends were cut back, 3 bases at V and 6 bases at J, with 8 bases in the middle. There are 12 residues in the CDR3. Per the germline V gene, CDR1 is MNHEY and CDR2 is SMNVEV (reference sequence). The CDR3 sequence is CASSFSGDGYTF. DNA of the CDR3: TGTGCCAGCAGTTTTTCAGGTGATGGCTACACCTTC.

The sample holds many counts of this clonotype. The genes are TRBV18 and TRBJ2-5, with 9 bases aligning to TRBD2. Germline assignment: CDR1 KGHSH and CDR2 LQKENI. This CDR3 has 14 residues. Trimming removed 1 base from V and 5 bases from J; junction bases left unmatched: 2. The CDR3 sequence is CASSPLSGSETQYF. The CDR3, as DNA: TGTGCCAGCTCACCACTTAGCGGGAGTGAGACCCAGTACTTC.

This clonotype was recorded a few times. The CDR3 bases are TGCAGTGCCAGACCCGGGACTAGCGGGAGAGGCTACAATGAGCAGTTCTTC. It specifies CSARPGTSGRGYNEQFF. V usage is TRBV20-1 and J usage is TRBJ2-1; 14 nucleotides match TRBD2. Germline V CDR1 and CDR2: DFQATT, SNEGSKA (reference sequence). The length of the CDR3 is 17 residues. The V segment lost 6 bases and the J segment 3 bases; nucleotides outside the gene matches: 10.

This clonotype was counted many times. The chain combines TRBV19 with TRBJ2-3, with no clear D. Germline V gene lookup returns CDR1 LNHDA and CDR2 SQIVND (reference sequence). V lost 6 bases, J lost 3 bases, and 10 bases lay in between. The CDR3 is 13 residues long. The CDR3 DNA sequence: TGTGCCAGTAGATCGACTGATACAGATACGCAGTATTTT. This gives the protein CASRSTDTDTQYF.